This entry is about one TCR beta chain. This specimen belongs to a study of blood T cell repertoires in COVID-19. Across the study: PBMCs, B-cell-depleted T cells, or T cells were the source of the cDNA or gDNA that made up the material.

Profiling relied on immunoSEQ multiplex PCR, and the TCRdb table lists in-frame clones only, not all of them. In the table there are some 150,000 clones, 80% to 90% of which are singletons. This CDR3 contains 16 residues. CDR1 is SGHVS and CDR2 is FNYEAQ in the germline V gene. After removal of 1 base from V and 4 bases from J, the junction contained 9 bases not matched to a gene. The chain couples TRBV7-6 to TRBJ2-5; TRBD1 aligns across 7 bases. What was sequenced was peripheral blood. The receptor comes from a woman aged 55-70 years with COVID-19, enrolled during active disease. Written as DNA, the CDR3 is TGTGCCAGCAGCTTAGACCTAAGACAGGGCCGAGAGACCCAGTACTTC. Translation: CASSLDLRQGRETQYF.